This T cell receptor beta chain was profiled in a study of cytomegalovirus exposure and HLA in healthy donors. Amplification used 60 Vbeta primers and 13 Jbeta primers. The repertoire was sequenced with immunoSEQ multiplex PCR; TCRdb's copy has only in-frame clones and lacks some. The sample comprises some 200,000 clones, around 89% of which are singletons, and roughly 1% rests with the top ten. The CDR3 is made up of 17 amino acids. The V segment lost 0 bases and the J segment 0 bases; nucleotides outside the gene matches: 7. The germline V gene has CDR1 LGHNT and CDR2 FRNRAP. This TCR came from a woman under 30 in good health and CMV-seronegative. The sequencing sample was made of PBMCs. The chain carries TRBV12-5 and TRBJ1-2; 7 bases fit TRBD1. This CDR3 is CASGLVQGSLANYGYTF. CDR3 DNA sequence: TGTGCTAGTGGTTTGGTACAGGGGTCCCTCGCTAACTATGGCTACACCTTC.